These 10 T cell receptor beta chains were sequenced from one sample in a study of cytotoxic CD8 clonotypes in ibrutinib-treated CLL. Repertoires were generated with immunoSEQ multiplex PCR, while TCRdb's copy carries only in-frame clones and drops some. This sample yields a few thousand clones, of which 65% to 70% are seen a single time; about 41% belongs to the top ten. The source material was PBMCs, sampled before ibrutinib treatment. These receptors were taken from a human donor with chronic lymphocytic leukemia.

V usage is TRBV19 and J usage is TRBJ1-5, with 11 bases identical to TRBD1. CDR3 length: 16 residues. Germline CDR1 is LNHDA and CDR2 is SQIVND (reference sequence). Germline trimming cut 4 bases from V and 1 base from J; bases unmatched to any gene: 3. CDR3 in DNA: TGTGCCAGTAGTAAGGACAGGGGGCGAAGCAATCAGCCCCAGCATTTT. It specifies CASSKDRGRSNQPQHF.

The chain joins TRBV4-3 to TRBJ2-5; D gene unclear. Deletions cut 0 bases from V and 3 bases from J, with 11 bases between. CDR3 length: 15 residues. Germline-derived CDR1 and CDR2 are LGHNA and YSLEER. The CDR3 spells CASSQDYGYEETQYF. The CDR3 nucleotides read TGCGCCAGCAGCCAAGATTACGGGTACGAAGAGACCCAGTACTTC.

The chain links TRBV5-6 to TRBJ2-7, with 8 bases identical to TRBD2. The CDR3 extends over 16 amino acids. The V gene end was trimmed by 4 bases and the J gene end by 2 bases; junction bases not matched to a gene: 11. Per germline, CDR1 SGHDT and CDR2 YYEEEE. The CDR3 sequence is CASSHGGGTGTYEQYF. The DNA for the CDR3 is TGTGCCAGCAGCCATGGCGGGGGGACGGGAACCTACGAGCAGTACTTC.

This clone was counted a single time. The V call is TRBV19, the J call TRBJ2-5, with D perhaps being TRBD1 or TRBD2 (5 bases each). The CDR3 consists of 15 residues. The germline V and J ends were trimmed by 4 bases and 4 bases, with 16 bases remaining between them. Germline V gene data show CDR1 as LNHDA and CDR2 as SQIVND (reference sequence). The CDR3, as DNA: TGTGCCAGTAGTAACCCCGGGACGCAGGTAGAGACCCAGTACTTC. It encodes CASSNPGTQVETQYF.

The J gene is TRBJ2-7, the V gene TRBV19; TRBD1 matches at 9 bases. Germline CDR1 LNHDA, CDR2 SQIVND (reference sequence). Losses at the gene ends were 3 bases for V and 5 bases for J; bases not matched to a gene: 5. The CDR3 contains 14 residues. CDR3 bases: TGTGCCAGTAGTATCAAACAGGGGGCCCACGAGCAGTACTTC. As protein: CASSIKQGAHEQYF.

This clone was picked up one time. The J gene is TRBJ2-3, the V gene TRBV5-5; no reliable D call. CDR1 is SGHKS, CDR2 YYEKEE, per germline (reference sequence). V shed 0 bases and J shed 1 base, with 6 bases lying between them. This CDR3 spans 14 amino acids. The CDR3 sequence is CASSLGRGTDTQYF. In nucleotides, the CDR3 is TGTGCCAGCAGCTTGGGTCGAGGCACAGATACGCAGTATTTT. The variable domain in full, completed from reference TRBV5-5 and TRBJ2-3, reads DAGVTQSPTHLIKTRGQQVTLRCSPISGHKSVSWYQQVLGQGPQFIFQYYEKEERGRGNFPDRFSARQFPNYSSELNVNALLLGDSALYLCASSLGRGTDTQYFGPGTRLTVL.

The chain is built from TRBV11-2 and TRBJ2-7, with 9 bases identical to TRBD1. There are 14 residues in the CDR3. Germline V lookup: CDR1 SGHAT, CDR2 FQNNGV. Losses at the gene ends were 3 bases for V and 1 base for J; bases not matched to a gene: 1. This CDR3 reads CASSFGTGSYEQYF. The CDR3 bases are TGTGCCAGCAGCTTCGGGACAGGGTCCTACGAGCAGTACTTC.

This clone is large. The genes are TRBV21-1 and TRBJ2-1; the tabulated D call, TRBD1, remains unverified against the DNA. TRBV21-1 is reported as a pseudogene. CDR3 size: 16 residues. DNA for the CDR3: TGTGCCAGCAGCAAATCGGGCCAGGGGGCTTTAGATGAGCAGTTCTTC. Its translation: CASSKSGQGALDEQFF.

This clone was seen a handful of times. The DNA of the CDR3 is TGTGCCAGCAGCGGTGGACACCGGGGCTATGGCTACACCTTC. This codes for CASSGGHRGYGYTF. This chain joins TRBV5-6 and TRBJ1-2, with D possibly matching TRBD1 (5 bases). Looked up from germline, CDR1 is SGHDT and CDR2 is YYEEEE. The ends were cut back, 4 bases at V and 4 bases at J, with 14 bases in the middle. This CDR3 comprises 14 residues. The full variable domain, rest sourced from reference TRBV5-6 and TRBJ1-2, is DAGVTQSPTHLIKTRGQQVTLRCSPKSGHDTVSWYQQALGQGPQFIFQYYEEEERQRGNFPDRFSGHQFPNYSSELNVNALLLGDSALYLCASSGGHRGYGYTFGSGTRLTVV.

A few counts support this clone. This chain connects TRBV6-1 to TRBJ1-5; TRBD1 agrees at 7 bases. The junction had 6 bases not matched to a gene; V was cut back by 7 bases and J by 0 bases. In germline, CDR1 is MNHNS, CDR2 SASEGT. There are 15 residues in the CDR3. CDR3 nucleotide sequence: TGTGCCAGCAATGACAGGGCCGATAGCAATCAGCCCCAGCATTTT. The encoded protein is CASNDRADSNQPQHF.